What follows is one T cell receptor beta chain and its context. This specimen comes from a study of blood T cell repertoires in COVID-19. Study overall: Some COVID-19 samples were acute and others convalescent; all came from the United States, Italy and Spain. From T cells, B-cell-depleted T cells, or PBMCs came the material, which was cDNA or gDNA.

The CDR3 has 19 amino acids. Study processing details: Reference gene primer amplification in the assay estimated nucleated cell counts. Clones were sequenced by immunoSEQ multiplex PCR, and TCRdb holds only the in-frame ones, with some missing. D and trimming come from the DNA, and the V and J calls and clone size come from that table. The data contain around 160,000 clones, roughly 81% of them singletons. This clonotype originated in a human donor with acute or convalescent COVID-19. The donor label of this sample is uncertain. This rearrangement joins TRBV21-1 to TRBJ2-7; the table's D gene call, TRBD1, was not cross checked with the DNA. TRBV21-1 is a pseudogene locus. The sequenced sample was peripheral blood. For the CDR3, the DNA is TGTGCCAGCAGCAAAGTAGGGACAGGGGTTAAATCGGGGTCCTACGAGCAGTACTTC. This sequence encodes CASSKVGTGVKSGSYEQYF.